This is a list of T cell receptor beta chains from one sample in a study of shared clonotypes between healthy human individuals. Sequencing was performed with immunoSEQ multiplex PCR; in TCRdb, only in-frame clones are kept and a portion is missing. The sample contains around 2,000,000 clones, about 95% of which appear only once. Sequences were obtained from naive CD8+ T cells sorted from blood. These receptors came from a man aged 18 to 29 in good health. Both conserved end residues are trimmed from each CDR3.

j_call: TRBJ2-1; v_call: TRBV7-9; cdr3_aa: ASSLPRNEQF
j_call: TRBJ1-1; v_call: TRBV25-1; cdr3_aa: ASSEFYHTGTEAF
j_call: TRBJ1-1; v_call: TRBV5-6; cdr3_aa: ASSLGSGPEAF
j_call: TRBJ1-4; v_call: TRBV19; cdr3_aa: ASSIDWTDSNEKLF
j_call: TRBJ2-7; v_call: TRBV15; cdr3_aa: ATSLGTISYEQY
j_call: TRBJ2-1; v_call: TRBV9; cdr3_aa: ASSVVGYNEQF
j_call: TRBJ1-6; v_call: TRBV28; cdr3_aa: ASSPGGNSPLH
j_call: TRBJ2-5; v_call: TRBV6-1; cdr3_aa: ASSEWSQETQY
j_call: TRBJ2-1; v_call: TRBV13; cdr3_aa: ASSLGLGPGNEQF
j_call: TRBJ1-6; v_call: TRBV4-3; cdr3_aa: ASSQEITANSPLH
j_call: TRBJ2-5; v_call: TRBV20-1; cdr3_aa: SVAGGETQY
j_call: TRBJ1-1; v_call: TRBV11-2; cdr3_aa: ASSPGRDRGVGAF
j_call: TRBJ2-1; v_call: TRBV13; cdr3_aa: ASSTGLTDINEQF
j_call: TRBJ2-5; v_call: TRBV9; cdr3_aa: ASSAGGTSGEQETQY
j_call: TRBJ2-7; v_call: TRBV7-6; cdr3_aa: ASSLTSSSYEQY
j_call: TRBJ2-3; v_call: TRBV27; cdr3_aa: ASSQGAGQGTDTQY
j_call: TRBJ2-2; v_call: TRBV7-9; cdr3_aa: ASSSGLAGGGTGELF
j_call: TRBJ2-1; v_call: TRBV5-3; cdr3_aa: ARSLVASGRLQF
j_call: TRBJ1-6; v_call: TRBV10-3; cdr3_aa: AISVQGRVGISPLH
j_call: TRBJ1-2; v_call: TRBV19; cdr3_aa: ASSIDGGANDYT
j_call: TRBJ2-1; v_call: TRBV29-1; cdr3_aa: SVEAGGGPGEQF
j_call: TRBJ2-1; v_call: TRBV6-1; cdr3_aa: ASRLAGVYPNEQF
j_call: TRBJ2-7; v_call: TRBV5-1; cdr3_aa: ASKLGRSYEQY
j_call: TRBJ1-5; v_call: TRBV9; cdr3_aa: ASSVDGNNQPQH
j_call: TRBJ2-4; v_call: TRBV13; cdr3_aa: ASSMTSETLAKNIQY
j_call: TRBJ1-1; v_call: TRBV6-1; cdr3_aa: ASSEARGFPTEAF
j_call: TRBJ2-3; v_call: TRBV28; cdr3_aa: ASSPRGDTQY
j_call: TRBJ1-6; v_call: TRBV27; cdr3_aa: ASSLKVQGSPLH
j_call: TRBJ2-7; v_call: TRBV29-1; cdr3_aa: SVTTSGPYEQY
j_call: TRBJ1-2; v_call: TRBV6-5; cdr3_aa: ASSYSEGPRGYT
j_call: TRBJ2-1; v_call: TRBV6-5; cdr3_aa: ASSYPDQEEF
j_call: TRBJ2-1; v_call: TRBV4-3; cdr3_aa: ASSQDPMDNEQF
j_call: TRBJ2-1; v_call: TRBV10-2; cdr3_aa: ASSFPPSGGAIEQF
j_call: TRBJ1-2; v_call: TRBV6-1; cdr3_aa: ASSERGSHGYT
j_call: TRBJ2-7; v_call: TRBV30; cdr3_aa: AWSTGTGGYEQY
j_call: TRBJ2-7; v_call: TRBV9; cdr3_aa: ASSGGTGEQY
j_call: TRBJ2-7; v_call: TRBV19; cdr3_aa: ASSAHPGQGAYEQY
j_call: TRBJ2-2; v_call: TRBV5-8; cdr3_aa: ASSLAKANTGELF
j_call: TRBJ1-5; v_call: TRBV5-1; cdr3_aa: ASSLSGLGNQPQH
j_call: TRBJ2-4; v_call: TRBV6-1; cdr3_aa: ASSALLGGSDKNIQY
j_call: TRBJ2-3; v_call: TRBV29-1; cdr3_aa: SVVGGEGGTQY
j_call: TRBJ1-2; v_call: TRBV5-1; cdr3_aa: ASSLDRGVYGYT
j_call: TRBJ2-7; v_call: TRBV28; cdr3_aa: ASSSYGKNGDEQY
j_call: TRBJ2-7; v_call: TRBV15; cdr3_aa: ATSRATVSYEQY
j_call: TRBJ2-1; v_call: TRBV5-1; cdr3_aa: ASSLTSGGNEQF
j_call: TRBJ1-1; v_call: TRBV2; cdr3_aa: ASMGDRRNTEAF
j_call: TRBJ2-7; v_call: TRBV30; cdr3_aa: AWSPTSGGANEQY
j_call: TRBJ2-7; v_call: TRBV15; cdr3_aa: ATSRGRVYDYEQY
j_call: TRBJ1-3; v_call: TRBV9; cdr3_aa: ASSVATGQVSGNTIY
j_call: TRBJ2-7; v_call: TRBV10-2; cdr3_aa: ASSESEGVSSYEQY